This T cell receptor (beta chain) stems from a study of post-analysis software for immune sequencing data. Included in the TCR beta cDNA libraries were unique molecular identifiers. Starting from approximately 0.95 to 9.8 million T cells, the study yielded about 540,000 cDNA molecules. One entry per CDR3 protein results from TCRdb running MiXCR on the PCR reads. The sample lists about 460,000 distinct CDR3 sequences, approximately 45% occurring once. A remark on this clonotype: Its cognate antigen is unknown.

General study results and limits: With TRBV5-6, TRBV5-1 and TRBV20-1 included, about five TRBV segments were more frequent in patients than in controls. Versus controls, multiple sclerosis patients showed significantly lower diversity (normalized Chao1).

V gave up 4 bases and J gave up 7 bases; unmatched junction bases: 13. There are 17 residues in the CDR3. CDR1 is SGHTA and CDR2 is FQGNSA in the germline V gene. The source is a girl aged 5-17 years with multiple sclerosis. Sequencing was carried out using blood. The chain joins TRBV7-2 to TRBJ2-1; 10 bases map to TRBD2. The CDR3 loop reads CASSYSSGRAFRNEQFF. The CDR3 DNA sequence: TGTGCCAGCAGCTACTCCAGCGGGAGGGCCTTTCGGAATGAGCAGTTCTTC.